This T cell receptor beta chain was documented in a study of T cell changes during pregnancy in multiple sclerosis. The method was immunoSEQ multiplex PCR; TCRdb's version includes in-frame clones alone and lacks a portion of them. The table shows some 130,000 clones, with roughly 95% occurring only once. Germline V gene sequence: CDR1 MDHEN, CDR2 SYDVKM. The CDR3 has 15 residues. The chain uses TRBV28 and TRBJ2-5; 9 bases are a match to TRBD1. The DNA end lines up better with TRBJ2-7; the J call may be wrong. This sequence originates from a female donor with multiple sclerosis, enrolled in a pregnancy study. This material consisted of peripheral blood, taken after pregnancy. Written as DNA, the CDR3 is TGTGCCAGCAGTTTATGGACAGGGGGTATCGACGAGCAGTACTTC. Translating gives CASSLWTGGIDEQYF.